The T cell receptor (beta chain) described here comes from a study of T cells after posttransplantation cyclophosphamide. Points from the study as a whole: Later blood repertoires were often dominated by clones from the donor CD8+ memory compartment.

The repertoire was sequenced with immunoSEQ multiplex PCR; TCRdb's copy has only in-frame clones and lacks some. The sample comprises fewer than 30,000 clones, about 83% of which are singletons, and 6.3% rests with the top ten. Per the germline V gene, CDR1 is SGHRS and CDR2 is YFSETQ. Trimming took off 2 bases at V and 5 bases at J, with 10 bases between the two ends. This CDR3 has 13 amino acids. Of note for this clone: Antigen unknown.

This sequence joins TRBV5-1 and TRBJ2-5, with a possible D match to TRBD2 (6 bases). Sequenced: PBMCs. This clonotype was sampled from a woman aged 60 to 75 with a blood cancer, CMV-positive, and with a related stem cell donor. DNA of the CDR3: TGCGCCAGCAGCTTTCAAGGAGGGGAGACCCAGTACTTC. It yields the protein CASSFQGGETQYF.